These 16 T cell receptor beta chains came from one sample sequenced in a study of blood T cell repertoires in COVID-19. Assay used: immunoSEQ multiplex PCR; TCRdb lists only in-frame clones, some missing. Among about 190,000 clones, around 86% were seen once, and the ten largest hold 20% to 25%. The specimen was PBMCs or T cells enriched from blood (not recorded which). The receptors shown here come from a woman between 35 and 50 years old in a cohort exposed to, infected with or recovered from COVID-19 (not recorded which).

The rearrangement uses TRBV7-6 and TRBJ2-7; 9 nucleotides align to TRBD1. With V trimmed by 5 bases and J by 6 bases, 11 bases remained unmatched. CDR1 SGHVS and CDR2 FNYEAQ come from the germline V gene. The CDR3 contains 15 residues. The DNA of the CDR3 is TGTGCCAGCAGCCCCCAAACAGGGGGCTTTATCGAGCAGTACTTC. It encodes CASSPQTGGFIEQYF.

V gene TRBV5-8 combines with J gene TRBJ1-1, with D hard to call. CDR1 and CDR2 from the germline V gene are SGHTS and YDEGEE. The V end was cut by 4 bases, the J end by 0 bases, with 13 bases between. This CDR3 is built from 15 residues. The chain's CDR3 is CASSTARYMNTEAFF. The CDR3 DNA is TGTGCCAGCAGCACCGCGCGGTACATGAACACTGAAGCTTTCTTT. The full variable domain, with the rest looked up from reference TRBV5-8 and TRBJ1-1, is EAGVTQSPTHLIKTRGQQATLRCSPISGHTSVYWYQQALGLGLQFLLWYDEGEERNRGNFPPRFSGRQFPNYSSELNVNALELEDSALYLCASSTARYMNTEAFFGQGTRLTVV.

The V call is TRBV4-2, the J call TRBJ2-1, with 10 bases lining up with TRBD1. The ends lost 0 bases at V and 4 bases at J; junction bases unmatched: 3. The CDR3 has 16 residues. From germline, CDR1 is LGHNA and CDR2 YNFKEQ. For the CDR3, the DNA is TGTGCCAGCAGCCAAGATTGGGACAGGGGTTACAATGAGCAGTTCTTC. This gives the protein CASSQDWDRGYNEQFF.

The gene calls are TRBV21-1 and TRBJ1-1. TRBV21-1 corresponds to a pseudogene. The CDR3 contains 16 residues. The DNA for the CDR3 is TGTGCCAGCAGCAAAGCATTCCGGGAAATGAACACTGAAGCTTTCTTT. It yields the protein CASSKAFREMNTEAFF.

J is TRBJ1-6 and V is TRBV5-1; 8 positions match TRBD1. CDR3 size: 16 residues. Trimming removed 4 bases from V and 4 bases from J; junction bases left unmatched: 7. Germline loops: CDR1 SGHRS, CDR2 YFSETQ. Here the CDR3 reads CASSGRTGPYNSPLHF. The DNA of the CDR3 is TGCGCCAGCAGCGGGAGGACAGGGCCTTATAATTCACCCCTCCACTTT.

In its sample, this clone was seen a few times. V is TRBV5-6 and J is TRBJ2-7, with TRBD2 identical over 7 bases. The CDR3 has 14 amino acids. CDR1 is SGHDT, CDR2 YYEEEE, per germline. Trimming cost V 6 bases and J 3 bases; bases outside gene matches: 9. The CDR3 loop reads CASKRGPGDYEQYF. CDR3 DNA: TGTGCCAGCAAGCGGGGTCCCGGGGACTACGAGCAGTACTTC.

The chain couples TRBV9 to TRBJ1-1; the D is unclear. Trimming removed 3 bases at V and 7 bases at J, with 13 bases between. Germline values: CDR1 SGDLS, CDR2 YYNGEE. There are 13 residues in the CDR3. The CDR3 DNA is TGTGCCAGCAGCGAATCGGAGAGAGTTGAAGCTTTCTTT. It is translated as CASSESERVEAFF.

The chain couples TRBV21-1 to TRBJ1-6; no DNA check was done on the table's D call, TRBD1. TRBV21-1 corresponds to a pseudogene. The CDR3 runs to 18 residues. In DNA form, the CDR3 reads TGTGCCAGCAGCTACGGACTCGACTCAGGGGTTTTGAATTCACCCCTCCACTTT. Translation: CASSYGLDSGVLNSPLHF.

The V call is TRBV28, the J call TRBJ2-5; TRBD2 agrees at 14 bases. CDR3 size: 16 residues. J gave up 5 bases and V 6 bases, and 8 bases lay outside the gene matches. From germline, CDR1 is MDHEN and CDR2 SYDVKM. CDR3 protein: CASRSGLAGETETQYF. The CDR3 DNA reads as TGTGCCAGCAGATCGGGACTAGCGGGGGAAACGGAGACCCAGTACTTC. Full variable domain (remainder filled in from reference TRBV28 and TRBJ2-5): DVKVTQSSRYLVKRTGEKVFLECVQDMDHENMFWYRQDPGLGLRLIYFSYDVKMKEKGDIPEGYSVSREKKERFSLILESASTNQTSMYLCASRSGLAGETETQYFGPGTRLLVL.

The chain recombines TRBV14 with TRBJ2-7; 7 bases align to TRBD2. V lost 1 base, J lost 6 bases, and 6 bases stayed unmatched. Germline-derived CDR1 and CDR2 are SGHDN and FVKESK. The CDR3 length is 14 residues. The chain's CDR3 is CASSQVRTSFEQYF. CDR3 sequence (DNA): TGTGCCAGCAGCCAAGTTAGGACTAGTTTCGAGCAGTACTTC.

The J gene is TRBJ1-5, the V gene TRBV12-3 or TRBV12-4; D is possibly TRBD1 (6 bases). CDR3 length equals 13 residues. Between the trimmed V and J ends, which lost 7 bases and 6 bases, there was a span of 13 bases. CDR3 loop: CASTQGGGQPQHF. Written as DNA, the CDR3 is TGTGCCAGCACCCAAGGGGGGGGTCAGCCCCAGCATTTT.

The chain recombines TRBV9 with TRBJ2-7; TRBD2 aligns across 8 bases. V lost 0 bases, J lost 0 bases, and 2 bases stayed unmatched. This CDR3 contains 15 residues. From germline, CDR1 is SGDLS and CDR2 YYNGEE. The DNA of the CDR3 is TGTGCCAGCAGCGTAGCGGGGGGGAGCTCCTACGAGCAGTACTTC. It codes for CASSVAGGSSYEQYF.

The chain carries TRBV5-5 and TRBJ2-5; tentative D call: TRBD1 (6 bases). This CDR3 spans 13 amino acids. V lost 5 bases, J lost 1 base, and 9 bases lay in between. The germline V gene has CDR1 SGHKS and CDR2 YYEKEE (reference sequence). The CDR3 protein is CASSRTVQETQYF. For the CDR3, the DNA is TGTGCCAGCAGTCGGACAGTCCAAGAGACCCAGTACTTC.

This sequence joins TRBV7-2 and TRBJ1-6, with 7 nucleotides matching TRBD1. V shed 1 base, J shed 12 bases, and the junction held 6 bases outside the gene matches. Germline V gives CDR1 SGHTA, CDR2 FQGNSA. The CDR3 is 14 residues long. The CDR3 DNA reads as TGTGCCAGCAGCTTAGTAGACAGGGCGGTACCCCTCCACTTT. Protein sequence: CASSLVDRAVPLHF. Based on the CDR3 plus reference TRBV7-2 and TRBJ1-6, the full variable domain is GAGVSQSPSNKVTEKGKDVELRCDPISGHTALYWYRQSLGQGLEFLIYFQGNSAPDKSGLPSDRFSAERTGGSVSTLTIQRTQQEDSAVYLCASSLVDRAVPLHFGNGTRLTVT.

As for this clone: Different DNA sequences within this sample yield the same CDR3. The rearrangement links TRBV28 to TRBJ1-2, with a tentative D call TRBD1 (6 bases). This CDR3 region has 14 residues. The germline CDR1 and CDR2 sequences are MDHEN and SYDVKM. The V gene lost 5 bases and the J gene lost 5 bases, with 15 bases spanning the gap. CDR3 in amino acids: CASSLRGGGYGYTF. CDR3 nucleotide sequence: TGTGCCAGCAGTCTCCGGGGAGGGGGATATGGCTACACCTTC.

V usage is TRBV14 and J usage is TRBJ1-1; no reliable D call. The CDR3 is made up of 14 amino acids. The V end was cut by 4 bases, the J end by 2 bases, with 11 bases between. CDR1 is SGHDN and CDR2 is FVKESK in the germline V gene. In nucleotides, the CDR3 is TGTGCCAGCAGCCGTAACAGTGCTAACACTGAAGCTTTCTTT. It codes for CASSRNSANTEAFF.